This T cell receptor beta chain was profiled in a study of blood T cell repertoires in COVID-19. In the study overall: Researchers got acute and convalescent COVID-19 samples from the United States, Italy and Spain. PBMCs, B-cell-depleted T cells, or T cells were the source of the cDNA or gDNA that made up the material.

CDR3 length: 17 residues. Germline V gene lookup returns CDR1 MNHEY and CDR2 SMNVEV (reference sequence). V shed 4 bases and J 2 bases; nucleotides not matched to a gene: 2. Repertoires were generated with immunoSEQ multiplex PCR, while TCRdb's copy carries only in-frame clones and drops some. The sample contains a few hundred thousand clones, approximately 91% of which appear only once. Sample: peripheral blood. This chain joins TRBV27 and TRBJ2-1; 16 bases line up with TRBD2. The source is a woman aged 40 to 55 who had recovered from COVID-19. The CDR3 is CASSSGTSGRAYNEQFF. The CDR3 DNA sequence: TGTGCCAGCAGTTCGGGGACTAGCGGGAGGGCCTACAATGAGCAGTTCTTC.